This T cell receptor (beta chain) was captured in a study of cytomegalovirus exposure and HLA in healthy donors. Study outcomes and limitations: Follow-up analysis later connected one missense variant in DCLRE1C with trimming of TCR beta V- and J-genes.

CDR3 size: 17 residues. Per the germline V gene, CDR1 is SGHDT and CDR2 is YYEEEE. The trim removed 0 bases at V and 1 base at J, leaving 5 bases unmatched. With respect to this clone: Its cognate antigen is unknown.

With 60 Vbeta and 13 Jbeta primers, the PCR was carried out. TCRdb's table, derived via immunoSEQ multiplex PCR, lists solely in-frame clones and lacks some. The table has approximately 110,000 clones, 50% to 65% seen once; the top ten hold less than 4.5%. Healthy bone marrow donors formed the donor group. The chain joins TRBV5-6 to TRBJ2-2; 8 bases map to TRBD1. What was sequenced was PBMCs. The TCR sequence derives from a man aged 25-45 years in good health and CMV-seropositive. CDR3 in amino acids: CASSLAPTGGNTGELFF. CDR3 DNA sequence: TGTGCCAGCAGCTTGGCCCCCACAGGGGGGAACACCGGGGAGCTGTTTTTT. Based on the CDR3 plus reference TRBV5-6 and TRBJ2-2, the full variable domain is DAGVTQSPTHLIKTRGQQVTLRCSPKSGHDTVSWYQQALGQGPQFIFQYYEEEERQRGNFPDRFSGHQFPNYSSELNVNALLLGDSALYLCASSLAPTGGNTGELFFGEGSRLTVL.